The 29 T cell receptor beta chains in this list originate from one sample, sequenced in a study of T cell repertoires in cytomegalovirus infection. A single record per CDR3 protein comes from TCRdb applying MiXCR to the reads. The sample holds under 100,000 distinct CDR3 sequences, about 3.8% seen once. The sequenced sample was PBMCs. These receptors came from a human donor in good health (CMV status not recorded). Some clones in this sample may be carry-over from other donors' samples.

This clonotype was seen ten or more times. The chain carries TRBV20-1 and TRBJ1-1; D call uncertain. The CDR3 consists of 13 residues. Germline CDR1 is DFQATT and CDR2 is SNEGSKA (reference sequence). The V gene lost 0 bases and the J gene lost 4 bases, with 9 bases spanning the gap. The CDR3 loop is CSAREPGGTEAFF. Written as DNA, the CDR3 is TGCAGTGCTAGAGAACCTGGCGGCACTGAAGCTTTCTTT.

This clonotype was picked up many times. This chain links TRBV7-2 with TRBJ2-7, with 7 bases that match TRBD1. J gave up 7 bases and V 2 bases, and 8 bases lay outside the gene matches. The CDR3 sequence is 14 residues long. Germline V gives CDR1 SGHTA, CDR2 FQGNSA. CDR3 region: CASSLNRGVKEQYF. CDR3 in DNA: TGTGCCAGCAGCTTAAACAGGGGTGTAAAAGAGCAGTACTTC.

This clonotype was detected ten times or more. V usage is TRBV30 and J usage is TRBJ2-6, with 8 nucleotides matching TRBD1. The CDR3 spans 19 residues. J gave up 0 bases and V 3 bases, and 13 bases lay outside the gene matches. Germline-derived CDR1 and CDR2 are GTSNPN and SVGIG (reference sequence). This CDR3 is CAWRPTGGNTLSGANVLTF. The CDR3 DNA is TGTGCCTGGAGGCCCACAGGGGGGAATACCCTCTCTGGGGCCAACGTCCTGACTTTC. Supplemented by reference TRBV30 and TRBJ2-6, the full variable domain reads SQTIHQWPATLVQPVGSPLSLECTVEGTSNPNLYWYRQAAGRGLQLLFYSVGIGQISSEVPQNLSASRPQDRQFILSSKKLLLSDSGFYLCAWRPTGGNTLSGANVLTFGAGSRLTVL.

This clonotype was seen repeatedly, ten times or more. The rearrangement uses TRBV7-6 and TRBJ1-1; TRBD1 is a possible D gene (5 bases). The CDR3 consists of 13 residues. Per germline, CDR1 SGHVS and CDR2 FNYEAQ. Trimming stripped 5 bases from V and 2 bases from J, with 9 bases between. The CDR3 loop reads CASSTQANTEAFF. In DNA, the CDR3 is TGTGCCAGCAGCACACAGGCAAACACTGAAGCTTTCTTT.

This clonotype was counted at least ten times. The rearrangement links TRBV29-1 to TRBJ2-1, with 8 bases identical to TRBD2. Germline assignment: CDR1 SQVTM and CDR2 ANQGSEA. The CDR3 has 14 amino acids. V lost 5 bases and J lost 6; bases outside the gene matches: 9. The DNA for the CDR3 is TGCAGCGTTATCGGGGGGGGGGGGTTCAATGAGCAGTTCTTC. Translated, it gives CSVIGGGGFNEQFF.

This clonotype occurred many times. The rearrangement uses TRBV7-2 and TRBJ1-2; D is unresolved. There are 12 residues in the CDR3. The germline V gene encodes CDR1 SGHTA and CDR2 FQGNSA. Trimming left V 6 bases short and J 3 bases short, with 8 bases between. CDR3 in amino acids: CASSEKYYGYTF. CDR3 coding DNA: TGTGCCAGCAGTGAGAAATACTATGGCTACACCTTC. Complete variable domain (other parts from reference TRBV7-2 and TRBJ1-2): GAGVSQSPSNKVTEKGKDVELRCDPISGHTALYWYRQSLGQGLEFLIYFQGNSAPDKSGLPSDRFSAERTGGSVSTLTIQRTQQEDSAVYLCASSEKYYGYTFGSGTRLTVV.

Ten or more counts support this clonotype. This rearrangement joins TRBV4-3 to TRBJ2-4; the match to TRBD2 covers 8 bases. The CDR3 runs to 14 residues. J gave up 7 bases and V 1 base, and 3 bases lay outside the gene matches. CDR1 is LGHNA, CDR2 YSLEER, per germline. The CDR3 DNA sequence: TGCGCCAGCAGCCAAGCTACGGGAGGGAACATTCAGTACTTC. Encoded protein: CASSQATGGNIQYF.

Many counts were recorded for this clonotype. The chain uses TRBV18 and TRBJ2-2, with TRBD1 matching 7 bases. The CDR3 covers 14 residues. Germline V CDR1 and CDR2: KGHSH, LQKENI. After removal of 2 bases from V and 8 bases from J, the junction contained 5 bases not matched to a gene. CDR3 sequence (DNA): TGTGCCAGCTCACCAGACAGGGCATCGGGGGAGCTGTTTTTT. As protein: CASSPDRASGELFF.

This clonotype has at least ten counts. The chain combines TRBV7-2 with TRBJ1-4, with D maybe TRBD1 (5 bases). The germline V gene has CDR1 SGHTA and CDR2 FQGNSA. This CDR3 spans 14 amino acids. The V end was cut by 5 bases, the J end by 6 bases, with 13 bases between. Here the CDR3 DNA reads TGTGCCAGCAGCCGACAGCTCTACTATGAAAAACTGTTTTTT. Translation: CASSRQLYYEKLFF.

This clonotype was detected ten times or more. The chain is built from TRBV4-2 and TRBJ1-4, with TRBD1 as a possible D gene (5 bases). CDR1 is LGHNA and CDR2 is YNFKEQ in the germline V gene. CDR3 length equals 14 residues. V was pared by 0 bases and J by 6 bases, with 8 bases between. The CDR3 region has the DNA TGTGCCAGCAGCCAAGATAGGGGTCATGAAAAACTGTTTTTT. Amino acid sequence: CASSQDRGHEKLFF.

This clonotype was detected many times. The chain employs TRBV11-2 and TRBJ2-1, with D uncertain. Germline V CDR1 and CDR2: SGHAT, FQNNGV. Trimming cost V 1 base and J 9 bases, with 7 bases left between them. The CDR3 totals 12 residues. CDR3 protein: CASSLGVAEQFF. The DNA of the CDR3 is TGTGCCAGCAGCTTAGGGGTAGCTGAGCAGTTCTTC.

This clonotype was seen many times. The V gene is TRBV28, the J gene TRBJ1-3, with a weak D call TRBD1 (6 bases). This CDR3 spans 15 amino acids. Trimming shortened V by 3 bases and J by 1 base, and 10 bases separated the two germline ends. Germline CDR1 and CDR2: MDHEN and SYDVKM. DNA of the CDR3: TGTGCCAGCAGTTTCGGGGGCTCATCTGGAAACACCATATATTTT. Its protein is CASSFGGSSGNTIYF.

Many counts were recorded for this clonotype. This chain connects TRBV5-1 to TRBJ2-5, with a tentative D call TRBD1 (5 bases). CDR1 and CDR2 from the germline V gene are SGHRS and YFSETQ. The CDR3 is made up of 18 amino acids. V was clipped by 0 bases and J by 7 bases, with 25 bases between them. The CDR3 bases are TGCGCCAGCAGCTTGGGGCCTAATCGACAGTCGAGCACAGTGACCCAGTACTTC. This translates into CASSLGPNRQSSTVTQYF. Using reference TRBV5-1 and TRBJ2-5 for the parts outside the CDR3, the full variable domain is KAGVTQTPRYLIKTRGQQVTLSCSPISGHRSVSWYQQTPGQGLQFLFEYFSETQRNKGNFPGRFSGRQFSNSRSEMNVSTLELGDSALYLCASSLGPNRQSSTVTQYFGPGTRLLVL.

There are many counts of this clonotype. This chain connects TRBV7-2 to TRBJ2-3; unclear D gene. Trimming removed 5 bases at V and 0 bases at J, with 9 bases between. The CDR3 covers 14 residues. CDR1 and CDR2 from the germline V gene are SGHTA and FQGNSA. The CDR3 spells CASSPSASTDTQYF. The CDR3 DNA sequence: TGTGCCAGCAGCCCCTCCGCTAGCACAGATACGCAGTATTTT.

This chain connects TRBV7-9 to TRBJ1-4; D is unclear. Germline CDR1 is SEHNR and CDR2 is FQNEAQ (reference sequence). V lost 5 bases and J lost 10, with 5 bases in between. The CDR3 totals 10 residues. Written as DNA, the CDR3 is TGTGCCAGCAGCCCAGGAAAACTGTTTTTT. It translates to CASSPGKLFF.

This clonotype has a count of ten or more. The chain couples TRBV7-3 to TRBJ2-3; possibly TRBD2 for D (5 bases). In germline, CDR1 is SGHTA, CDR2 FQGTGA. V shed 4 bases and J shed 4 bases, with 9 bases lying between them. CDR3 length equals 13 residues. The CDR3 nucleotides are TGTGCCAGCAGCTATGACTACTCAGATACGCAGTATTTT. This translates into CASSYDYSDTQYF.

This clonotype has ten or more counts. V and J are TRBV5-6 and TRBJ1-6; 7 bases are shared with TRBD1. V was clipped by 4 bases and J by 4 bases; unmatched bases: 2. This CDR3 comprises 14 residues. The germline V gene has CDR1 SGHDT and CDR2 YYEEEE. The CDR3 protein is CASSLGQYNSPLHF. As DNA, the CDR3 is TGTGCCAGCAGCCTGGGACAGTATAATTCACCCCTCCACTTT.

This clonotype was observed at least ten times. The rearrangement uses TRBV7-6 and TRBJ1-3, with TRBD1 identical over 7 bases. J lost 3 bases, V lost 1 base, and 6 bases had no gene match. In germline, CDR1 is SGHVS, CDR2 FNYEAQ. The CDR3 is 16 amino acids. CDR3 coding DNA: TGTGCCAGCAGCTTAGAGGGGGCATTATTTGGAAACACCATATATTTT. Amino acid sequence: CASSLEGALFGNTIYF. Combining the CDR3 with reference TRBV7-6 and TRBJ1-3 gives the whole variable domain GAGVSQSPRYKVTKRGQDVALRCDPISGHVSLYWYRQALGQGPEFLTYFNYEAQQDKSGLPNDRFSAERPEGSISTLTIQRTEQRDSAMYRCASSLEGALFGNTIYFGEGSWLTVV.

This clonotype came up many times. This chain joins TRBV19 and TRBJ1-5; D gene unclear. Deletions cut 6 bases from V and 5 bases from J, with 20 bases between. This CDR3 is built from 16 residues. The V gene's germline CDR1 is LNHDA and CDR2 SQIVND (reference sequence). CDR3 sequence reads: CASRTLPARKDQPQHF. In DNA, the CDR3 is TGTGCCAGTAGAACGCTCCCAGCAAGGAAGGATCAGCCCCAGCATTTT.

In its sample, this clonotype was seen many times. This chain joins TRBV7-2 and TRBJ2-5; 7 nucleotides agree with TRBD2. The V segment lost 2 bases and the J segment 2 bases; nucleotides outside the gene matches: 2. CDR1 is SGHTA, CDR2 FQGNSA, per germline. CDR3 length equals 14 residues. CDR3 DNA: TGTGCCAGCAGCTTAATGGGGGGGCAAGAGACCCAGTACTTC. It encodes CASSLMGGQETQYF.

This clonotype was counted many times. V usage is TRBV4-3 and J usage is TRBJ2-1; maybe TRBD2 (6 bases). The CDR3 extends over 17 amino acids. Germline V gene lookup returns CDR1 LGHNA and CDR2 YSLEER. The V end was cut by 1 base, the J end by 4 bases, with 17 bases between. CDR3 in DNA: TGCGCCAGCAGCCAAGTGTGGGGAGGCGGGGCTTACAATGAGCAGTTCTTC. Its translation is CASSQVWGGGAYNEQFF.

This rearrangement joins TRBV7-6 to TRBJ1-1; D call uncertain. V dropped 5 bases and J dropped 1 base, with 14 bases sitting between them. Germline CDR1 is SGHVS and CDR2 is FNYEAQ. CDR3 length equals 15 residues. This CDR3 is CASSLTPGWNTEAFF. The DNA of the CDR3 is TGTGCCAGCAGCCTCACACCCGGCTGGAACACTGAAGCTTTCTTT.

This clonotype was recorded many times. This CDR3 reads CASSPRGRGLGTDTQYF. The CDR3 bases are TGTGCCAGCAGCCCCCGCGGGCGGGGACTAGGCACAGATACGCAGTATTTT. The chain combines TRBV7-8 with TRBJ2-3; TRBD2 agrees at 8 bases. The CDR3 is made up of 17 amino acids. Germline V gives CDR1 SGHVS, CDR2 FQNEAQ. V lost 5 bases, J lost 1 base, and 11 bases stayed unmatched. Filled out from reference TRBV7-8 and TRBJ2-3, the complete variable domain reads GAGVSQSPRYKVAKRGQDVALRCDPISGHVSLFWYQQALGQGPEFLTYFQNEAQLDKSGLPSDRFFAERPEGSVSTLKIQRTQQEDSAVYLCASSPRGRGLGTDTQYFGPGTRLTVL.

Many counts were recorded for this clonotype. The J gene is TRBJ1-2, the V gene TRBV5-6; D ambiguous. V was pared by 0 bases and J by 0 bases, with 9 bases between. Germline V CDR1 and CDR2: SGHDT, YYEEEE. The CDR3 has 15 amino acids. CDR3 protein: CASSLGFSTNYGYTF. The CDR3 region has the DNA TGTGCCAGCAGCTTGGGTTTCAGCACTAACTATGGCTACACCTTC.

This clonotype has ten or more counts. V usage is TRBV20-1 and J usage is TRBJ2-6; D unclear. The CDR3 is made up of 13 amino acids. Germline V lookup: CDR1 DFQATT, CDR2 SNEGSKA (reference sequence). V lost 5 bases to trimming and J lost 0 bases, with 5 bases between them. DNA for the CDR3: TGCAGTGCTGATGCCTCTGGGGCCAACGTCCTGACTTTC. It codes for CSADASGANVLTF.

This clonotype was detected many times. The rearrangement links TRBV28 to TRBJ2-5; maybe TRBD2 (5 bases). CDR1 is MDHEN, CDR2 SYDVKM, per germline. CDR3 size: 15 residues. Trimming shortened V by 6 bases and J by 2 bases, and 16 bases separated the two germline ends. The CDR3 protein is CASRAPGGPQETQYF. CDR3 nucleotides: TGTGCCAGCAGGGCGCCTGGCGGGCCTCAAGAGACCCAGTACTTC.

Ten or more counts support this clonotype. This chain uses TRBV6-1 with TRBJ1-2, with D possibly TRBD1 on 6 matching bases. The germline V and J ends were trimmed by 5 bases and 9 bases, with 13 bases remaining between them. Germline CDR1 reads MNHNS; CDR2 reads SASEGT. This CDR3 has 12 residues. The CDR3 DNA reads TGTGCCAGCAGTTTGGTGGGGGCGAGCTACACCTTC. Its translation is CASSLVGASYTF.

This clonotype has ten or more counts. The gene calls are TRBV7-2 and TRBJ2-7, with D hard to call. The CDR3 is made up of 14 amino acids. Germline CDR1 reads SGHTA; CDR2 reads FQGNSA. With 2 bases removed from V and 5 bases from J, the gap between germline ends came to 13 bases. The CDR3 loop is CASSLTTNGDEQYF. CDR3 nucleotide sequence: TGTGCCAGCAGCTTAACTACGAATGGCGACGAGCAGTACTTC.

This clonotype has a count of ten or more. The genes are TRBV20-1 and TRBJ2-7; weak D call: TRBD2 (5 bases). Trimming took off 0 bases at V and 6 bases at J, with 18 bases between the two ends. The CDR3 is made up of 15 amino acids. Germline V CDR1 and CDR2: DFQATT, SNEGSKA (reference sequence). The CDR3 DNA sequence: TGCAGTGCTAGAGAGGGGAGACATTCGGTAATCGAGCAGTACTTC. This translates into CSAREGRHSVIEQYF.